This TCR beta chain was profiled in a study of OX40 agonist ivuxolimab in advanced cancers. At the level of the study: Partial responses were achieved by three patients, one with hepatocellular carcinoma and two with cutaneous melanoma. Findings of the study overall: The average count of expanded clones was higher among CD8+ T cells than among CD4+. CD4+ and CD8+ blood T cells expanded clonally by week 6 at 0.1 to 3.0 mg/kg.

CDR3 length equals 11 residues. Per the germline V gene, CDR1 is SGHAT and CDR2 is FQNNGV. V dropped 4 bases and J dropped 10 bases, with 8 bases sitting between them. Assay: immunoSEQ multiplex PCR; the TCRdb copy retains only in-frame clones and omits some. The table has 70,000 to 90,000 clones, about 90% seen once; the top ten hold more than 7%. As for this clone: The antigen remains undetermined.

The specimen comprised CD4+ or CD8+ T cells sorted from blood, sampled in a trial of the OX40 agonist ivuxolimab. The clonotype originates from an adult with an advanced solid tumor such as melanoma, head and neck, liver or kidney cancer. The chain joins TRBV11-2 to TRBJ2-1; D is undetermined. CDR3 loop: CASSSVREQFF. The CDR3 region has the DNA TGTGCCAGCAGCTCGGTCAGGGAGCAGTTCTTC.